This entry concerns a single T cell receptor (beta chain). The target of this receptor is not known. Within one base of it there is no much larger clone, and no base qualities were kept. This sample was taken from a study of PD-1 blockade in classical Hodgkin lymphoma (dated by TCRdb to the early 2020s). For the wider study: Nivolumab dosing was 3 mg/kg intravenously every 2 weeks, continuing until either disease progression or unacceptable toxicity. The study used CyTOF and TCR beta sequencing to define a peripheral blood immune signature of response to PD-1 blockade in classical Hodgkin lymphoma.

According to the study, the label for this sample's time point signals: cycle 4 day 1 (C4D1), after 6 weeks of nivolumab. Relapse after autologous stem cell transplantation had occurred in all trial patients, and cohorts A, B and C were distinguished by prior brentuximab vedotin exposure. Magnetic negative selection with a Miltenyi CD8+ T cell isolation kit was used to purify CD8+ T cells from thawed PBMCs. A total of roughly 60 patients with relapsed/refractory classical Hodgkin lymphoma made up the trial cohort, and each patient's best overall response was complete response, partial response or progressive disease. Single-agent nivolumab was administered to trial patients in the multi-cohort phase II CheckMate 205 trial. An independent review committee assessed best overall response by applying the 2007 International Working Group response criteria. Trial PBMCs were collected immediately before nivolumab initiation (C1D1) and during therapy at cycle 2 day 1 and cycle 4 day 1. After peripheral blood was drawn into 8 mL Vacutainer Cell Preparation Tubes, PBMCs were isolated by centrifugation and then cryopreserved. Purified CD4+ and CD8+ fractions were prepared only for cases where an additional PBMC sample was available. Magnetically labelled cells were depleted on LS columns in a quadroMACS separator, and the flow-through was collected as the purified fraction.

General study outcomes and caveats: By C4D1, a significant rise was seen in CD4+ TCR diversity but not in CD8+ TCR diversity (p=0.0027 vs p=0.16), and the rise was most apparent among complete responders (p=0.02). Patients starting nivolumab less than 1 year after ASCT had lower diversity and were excluded from later analyses to avoid confounding by immune reconstitution. The study was limited to a single clinical trial cohort, and causes of repertoire differences, possibly disease activity or prior therapy, remained undefined. Baseline diversity similar to that of newly diagnosed patients was observed in trial patients achieving complete response, whereas significantly lower diversity was observed in partial responders and progressors. Baseline TCR diversity was reported to be lower in newly diagnosed patients than in healthy donors and to be lower still in relapsed/refractory patients.

The germline V gene encodes CDR1 MDHEN and CDR2 SYDVKM. The junction shows trimming of 5 bases on V and 5 bases on J, and the gene matches do not reach 15 bases of it. There are 18 amino acids in the CDR3, from cysteine to phenylalanine inclusive. CDR3 DNA is the only sequence kept; it has 54 bases, read in frame from the first base. Genomic DNA was isolated using the Qiagen DNeasy kit from unsorted PBMCs as well as from negatively selected CD4+ and CD8+ fractions. Amplification of TCR beta CDR3 regions was done by immunoSEQ multiplex PCR with primers that anneal to V and J segments. A synthetic immune receptor repertoire was used to minimize amplification bias, and remaining bias was computationally removed after sequencing. Turning to the authors' computational methods: Custom Python scripts were used to quantify repertoire diversity as the Shannon entropy index. Unsorted, CD4+ and CD8+ repertoires were analyzed separately, except in combined analyses where CD4+ and CD8+ sequences were merged in silico. A clone was considered expanded if an increase in frequency of at least 2-fold after treatment relative to C1D1 was found, and a pseudocount of 0.5 was applied to clones undetected at baseline. Singleton clones were defined as clones with 0 or 1 copy at C1D1, and non-singleton clones were defined as clones with 2 or more copies. Clones expanded in unsorted samples were annotated as CD4+, CD8+ or unknown by matching protein sequences in sorted samples from the same patient. Wilcoxon tests on paired samples were used to test changes in diversity from C1D1 to C4D1. TCRdb retrieved this table from immuneACCESS and kept in-frame rearrangements only. Not all clones are present; in checked studies, unresolved V genes account for under half, and no reason is known for the remainder. D and trimming were read from the DNA, whereas the V and J calls and clone size are those reported in that table. A total of about 19,000 clones appear in this sample, around 89% of them only once. The ten largest make up 4.5% to 6.5% of the sample.

The rearrangement joined TRBV28 to TRBJ1-1, with 12 middle bases fitting TRBD1. Specimen: CD8+ T cells from blood, collected before the fourth cycle of nivolumab. This clonotype was obtained from a human donor with classical Hodgkin lymphoma. The DNA sequence is given as TGTGCCAGCAGTCTAACCATCCGGGACAGGGGGCGCGAGACTGAAGCTTTCTTT. Its coded protein is CASSLTIRDRGRETEAFF.